This entry features one T cell receptor (beta chain) sequence. Antigen unknown. These data originate in a study of CD8+ T cells in alopecia areata. Study findings and constraints: During tofacitinib treatment, many expanded lesional clones remained in scalp and blood.

Reverse transcription of extracted RNA yielded cDNA, which provided the sequencing template. Using immunoSEQ multiplex PCR, the repertoire was profiled, and TCRdb retains in-frame clones only, with some absent. Of tens of thousands of clones in the sample, around three fifths were seen once. This CDR3 comprises 15 residues. V gave up 1 base and J gave up 3 bases, with 9 bases separating them. CDR1 is MNHNS and CDR2 is SASEGT in the germline V gene. Treatment described: oral pan-JAK inhibitor, 5-10 mg twice daily. Specimens obtained from alopecia areata patients comprised lesional scalp punch biopsies and peripheral blood.

V and J are TRBV6-1 and TRBJ2-2; D gene ambiguous. Material: CD8+ T cells sorted from blood, obtained at week 4, from a patient treated with tofacitinib. The receptor's source is a human donor with alopecia areata. The CDR3: CASSEGLGYTGELFF. The CDR3 region has the DNA TGTGCCAGCAGTGAAGGGCTAGGATACACCGGGGAGCTGTTTTTT.